These T cell receptor beta chains were read from a single sample in a study of long-term antiretroviral therapy in people with HIV. Measured with immunoSEQ multiplex PCR; TCRdb has only the in-frame clones, and not every one. This sample has some 29,000 clones, with 95% to 98% found just once. This sample comprised unsorted PBMCs, obtained 7.6 years after starting antiretroviral therapy. The source of these receptors is a young man with HIV. Both conserved end residues are part of each CDR3. The D gene is left open where the match is weak. Part of the rows lack a size; the others show once, few, many or a class for expanded clones.

clone size: NA; J gene: TRBJ2-5; D gene: TRBD1; V gene: TRBV5-5; CDR3 DNA: TGTGCCAGCAGCCCTATGGACAGGGAAGAGACCCAGTACTTC; CDR3 protein: CASSPMDREETQYF
clone size: NA; J gene: TRBJ2-1; D gene: TRBD2; V gene: TRBV9; CDR3 DNA: TGTGCCAGCGCGGGAGGGCCCGGCAATGAGCAGTTCTTC; CDR3 protein: CASAGGPGNEQFF
clone size: NA; J gene: TRBJ1-2; D gene: NA; V gene: TRBV9; CDR3 DNA: TGTGCCAGCAGCGTAGACGGGGGTTACTATGGCTACACCTTC; CDR3 protein: CASSVDGGYYGYTF
clone size: NA; J gene: TRBJ2-1; D gene: NA; V gene: TRBV5-1; CDR3 DNA: TGCGCCAGCAGCCCGGACAGCCTTGATGAGCAGTTCTTC; CDR3 protein: CASSPDSLDEQFF
clone size: NA; J gene: TRBJ1-2; D gene: TRBD1; V gene: TRBV6-6; CDR3 DNA: TGTGCCAGCAGGACAGGGGATGGCTACACCTTC; CDR3 protein: CASRTGDGYTF
clone size: NA; J gene: TRBJ1-5; D gene: NA; V gene: TRBV10-3; CDR3 DNA: TGTGCCATTAGCCGGGACACGAACAATCAGCCCCAGCATTTT; CDR3 protein: CAISRDTNNQPQHF
clone size: NA; J gene: TRBJ1-1; D gene: NA; V gene: TRBV7-8; CDR3 DNA: TGTGCCAGCAGCTCCGCACTCGGACGTTCGAACACTGAAGCTTTCTTT; CDR3 protein: CASSSALGRSNTEAFF
clone size: NA; J gene: TRBJ1-2; D gene: TRBD1; V gene: TRBV30; CDR3 DNA: TGTGCCTGGTGGGGGAGACAGGGATCCTATGGCTACACCTTC; CDR3 protein: CAWWGRQGSYGYTF
clone size: once; J gene: TRBJ1-2; D gene: NA; V gene: TRBV7-9; CDR3 DNA: TGTGCCAGCAGCCCCCCGGACAGCATCTACACCTTC; CDR3 protein: CASSPPDSIYTF
clone size: NA; J gene: TRBJ2-3; D gene: NA; V gene: TRBV6-5; CDR3 DNA: TGTGCCAGCAGTTCCGGACCCGAGGGGGGCACAGATACGCAGTATTTT; CDR3 protein: CASSSGPEGGTDTQYF
clone size: NA; J gene: TRBJ2-7; D gene: NA; V gene: TRBV1; CDR3 DNA: TGCACCAGCAGCCAAGACGGGACTAACTACGAGCAGTACTTC; CDR3 protein: CTSSQDGTNYEQYF
clone size: NA; J gene: TRBJ2-2; D gene: TRBD2; V gene: TRBV5-1; CDR3 DNA: TGCGCCAGCATAGCCAGCGGGGCGTCGAACACCGGGGAGCTGTTTTTT; CDR3 protein: CASIASGASNTGELFF
clone size: NA; J gene: TRBJ1-4; D gene: NA; V gene: TRBV7-9; CDR3 DNA: TGTGCCAGCAGCCCCCGAGGGGGAATTGGTGAAAAACTGTTTTTT; CDR3 protein: CASSPRGGIGEKLFF
clone size: once; J gene: TRBJ2-5; D gene: NA; V gene: TRBV25-1; CDR3 DNA: TGTGCCAGCAGTGAACTTATTGGGGACGGGGAGACCCAGTACTTC; CDR3 protein: CASSELIGDGETQYF
clone size: NA; J gene: TRBJ1-3; D gene: NA; V gene: TRBV29-1; CDR3 DNA: TGCAGCGTGAGCATCTCGGACACCATATATTTT; CDR3 protein: CSVSISDTIYF
clone size: once; J gene: TRBJ2-2; D gene: TRBD2; V gene: TRBV19; CDR3 DNA: TGTGCCACCAGAGACAGACTAGCCGGCCCCGGGGAGCTGTTTTTT; CDR3 protein: CATRDRLAGPGELFF
clone size: once; J gene: TRBJ2-7; D gene: NA; V gene: TRBV4-3; CDR3 DNA: TGCGCCAGCAGCCAAGGTCATTGGAATAAGCAGTACTTC; CDR3 protein: CASSQGHWNKQYF
clone size: NA; J gene: TRBJ2-2; D gene: NA; V gene: TRBV9; CDR3 DNA: TGTGCCAGCAGCGCACGAGATAACACCGGGGAGCTGTTTTTT; CDR3 protein: CASSARDNTGELFF
clone size: NA; J gene: TRBJ1-2; D gene: NA; V gene: TRBV7-9; CDR3 DNA: TGTGCCAGCAGCCCGGGAGAGGTCGTCTATGGCTACACCTTC; CDR3 protein: CASSPGEVVYGYTF
clone size: NA; J gene: TRBJ2-2; D gene: NA; V gene: TRBV11-1; CDR3 DNA: TGTGCCAGCAGCTTCGGGGAAGGGGAGCTGTTTTTT; CDR3 protein: CASSFGEGELFF
clone size: NA; J gene: TRBJ1-2; D gene: NA; V gene: TRBV4-1; CDR3 DNA: TGCGCCAGCAGCCCCGCGTCCCAGCATGACTATGGCTACACCTTC; CDR3 protein: CASSPASQHDYGYTF
clone size: NA; J gene: TRBJ2-1; D gene: NA; V gene: TRBV21-1; CDR3 DNA: TGTGCCAGCAGCAAAGATAAGGACAGGGGGCGGGATGAGCAGTTCTTC; CDR3 protein: CASSKDKDRGRDEQFF